The sequence of this T cell receptor beta chain was determined in a study of regulatory T cells in long-lasting Graves disease (dated by TCRdb to the early 2020s). Background for the entire study: Persistent Graves' disease was defined as persistently positive TSH receptor autoantibodies together with antithyroid drug treatment for over 5 years. This study used TCR sequencing and RNA sequencing of peripheral blood to compare persistent Graves' disease patients against newly diagnosed Graves' disease patients. A total of roughly 35 samples underwent TCR sequencing: some 13 from persistent and around 20 from newly diagnosed Graves' disease patients. In the clinical cohort, patients with persistent Graves' disease had used antithyroid drugs for an average of around 9.9 years. The study was registered as a clinical trial and conducted in China.

Including cysteine and phenylalanine, the CDR3 has 14 amino acids. The read is trimmed to its CDR3 DNA, 42 bases read in frame from base 1. CDR1 and CDR2, looked up from the germline V gene (reference sequence), are SEHNR and FQNEAQ. The investigation overall reported the following: Preferential use of TRBV28, TRBJ1-2 and TRBJ2-5 was observed in persistent disease, whereas TRBV20-1 and TRBJ2-1 were favored in newly diagnosed disease. The authors acknowledged the small sample size as a limitation that may reduce accuracy. Lower TCR Shannon entropy and fewer highly expanded clones were observed in persistent Graves' disease patients than in newly diagnosed patients, which suggested clonal expansion. Because the primary lesion, thyroid tissue, could not be accessed, the study looked at peripheral blood alone. Patients with persistent disease shared more public clonotypes (fewer than 3,000) than newly diagnosed patients did (966). Sequencing and analysis were restricted to the TCR beta chain.

Library construction relied on multiplex PCR. Instrument used: Illumina HiSeq 4000. TCR beta libraries were built with iRepertoire HTBI primers and Arm-PCR amplification of CDR3 regions. Gel purification was performed on PCR products prior to sequencing. In the authors' own workflow: Across samples, fewer than 70 TRBV and 14 TRBJ segments were identified and used for gene usage analysis of CDR3 amino acid clonotypes. Filtered high-quality paired reads were merged into contigs using COPE and FqMerger. BLAST was used to align contigs to IMGT TRBV, TRBD and TRBJ reference genes, and CDR3 was defined according to IMGT. Any clonotype with a frequency above 0.1% was counted as a highly expanded clone. Shannon entropy served as the measure of repertoire diversity, while the Gini coefficient captured V-J evenness. A clonotype found in more than one individual was treated as public. TCRdb trimmed the raw reads at Q25, called clones with MiXCR and kept productive beta chains. Rows are unified per CDR3 protein, each entry keeping the most common DNA and genes. It is TCRdb's table, rather than the study itself, that gives the V and J calls and clone size. The sample includes around 400,000 distinct CDR3 sequences, with roughly 25% observed a single time. The ten largest clones capture approximately 28% of the sample.

Points on this clonotype: This clone's antigen is unknown. Germline is not matched at one junction end, which may reflect a read error.

The meaning of the sample's time point label: persistent/refractory GD, antithyroid drugs over 5 years with positive TRAb. For both TCR sequencing and RNA sequencing, RNA was extracted from PBMCs in TRIzol. The diagnosis of Graves' disease followed American Thyroid Association guidelines. Patients were recruited from an endocrinology department in Xi'an, China. Each patient gave approximately 9.7 milliliters of peripheral blood, collected in an EDTA anticoagulant tube. Ficoll Paque Plus density gradient separation was used to isolate PBMCs, and no further T cell sorting was performed. An Agilent 2100 Bioanalyzer and agarose gel were used to assess RNA quality, and a NanoDrop 2000 was used to measure RNA concentration.

The receptor was isolated from a woman in her thirties or forties with Graves disease. Donor details come from another sample of the same person, matched by shared clones. Sequences were derived from peripheral blood mononuclear cells (PBMCs), sampled when the disease was refractory, from a patient treated with antithyroid drugs. The sequence links TRBV7-9 to TRBJ1-4, with a tentative D gene TRBD1 over 6 matching bases. Here is the DNA: TGTGCCAGCAGCCTAGCCGGGACACATGAAAAACTGTTTTTT. The resulting protein is CASSLAGTHEKLFF.